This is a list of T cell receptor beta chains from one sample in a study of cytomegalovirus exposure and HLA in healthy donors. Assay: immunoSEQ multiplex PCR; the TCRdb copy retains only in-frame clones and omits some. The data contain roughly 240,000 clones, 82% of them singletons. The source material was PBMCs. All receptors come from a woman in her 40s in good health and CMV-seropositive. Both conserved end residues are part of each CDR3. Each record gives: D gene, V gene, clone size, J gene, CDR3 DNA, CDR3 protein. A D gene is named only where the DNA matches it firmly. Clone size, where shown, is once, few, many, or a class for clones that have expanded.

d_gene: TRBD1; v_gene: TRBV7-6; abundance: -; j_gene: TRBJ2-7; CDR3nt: TGTGCCAGCAGCCCGCCGGGACAGGGGTACGAGCAGTACTTC; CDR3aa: CASSPPGQGYEQYF
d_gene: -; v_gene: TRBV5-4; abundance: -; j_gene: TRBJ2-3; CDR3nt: TGTGCCAGCAGCTTGGACTTCGGGGGAGATACGCAGTATTTT; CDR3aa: CASSLDFGGDTQYF
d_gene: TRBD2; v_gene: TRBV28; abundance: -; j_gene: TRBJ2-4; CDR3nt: TGTGCCAGCAGTTTCCGCACGGGGAGGGAAAACATTCAGTACTTC; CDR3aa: CASSFRTGRENIQYF
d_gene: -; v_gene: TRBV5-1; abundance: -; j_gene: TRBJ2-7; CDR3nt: TGCGCCAGCAGCTTGGCCGTAGGGGACTTATACGAGCAGTACTTC; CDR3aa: CASSLAVGDLYEQYF
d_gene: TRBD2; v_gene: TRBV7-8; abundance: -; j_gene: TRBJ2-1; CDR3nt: TGTGCCAGCAGACTAGCGGGGCAGTACAATGAGCAGTTCTTC; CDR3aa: CASRLAGQYNEQFF
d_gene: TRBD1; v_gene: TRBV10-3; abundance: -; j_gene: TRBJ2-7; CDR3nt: TGTGCCATCAGGGGGGACAGGGCCTACGAGCAGTACTTC; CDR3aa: CAIRGDRAYEQYF
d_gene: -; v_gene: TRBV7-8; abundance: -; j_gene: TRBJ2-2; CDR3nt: TGTGCCAGCAGCCCCCGGGAGATCCACGGGGAGCTGTTTTTT; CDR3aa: CASSPREIHGELFF
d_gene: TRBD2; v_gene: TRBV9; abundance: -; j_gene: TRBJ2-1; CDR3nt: TGTGCCAGCAGCGACATTAGGACTAGCGGGAGGGCCAGGGAGCAGTTCTTC; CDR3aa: CASSDIRTSGRAREQFF
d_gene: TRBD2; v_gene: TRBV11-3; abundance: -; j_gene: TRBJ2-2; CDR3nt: TGTGCCAGCAGCTTGGGGCCGGGACTAAACACCGGGGAGCTGTTTTTT; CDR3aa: CASSLGPGLNTGELFF
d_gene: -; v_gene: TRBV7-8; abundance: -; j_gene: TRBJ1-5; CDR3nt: TGTGCCAGCACGCCCGGCCAGGGCGGTATCGGCAATCAGCCCCAGCATTTT; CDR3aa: CASTPGQGGIGNQPQHF
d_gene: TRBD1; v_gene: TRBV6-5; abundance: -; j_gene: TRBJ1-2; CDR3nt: TGTGCCAGCAGCACCCTCGGGACAGGGGGTGGCTACACCTTC; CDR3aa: CASSTLGTGGGYTF
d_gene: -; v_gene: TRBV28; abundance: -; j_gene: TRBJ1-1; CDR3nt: TGTGCCAGCAGTTTTACTCGGGGAAACACTGAAGCTTTCTTT; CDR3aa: CASSFTRGNTEAFF
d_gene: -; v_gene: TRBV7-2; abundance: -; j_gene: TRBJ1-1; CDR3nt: TGTGCCAGCAGCCGGACGGGGTCGAACACTGAAGCTTTCTTT; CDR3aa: CASSRTGSNTEAFF
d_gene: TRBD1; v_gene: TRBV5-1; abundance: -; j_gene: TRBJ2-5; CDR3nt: TGCGCCAGCAGCTTCTCCGGGACAGGGGAAGAGACCCAGTACTTC; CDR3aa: CASSFSGTGEETQYF
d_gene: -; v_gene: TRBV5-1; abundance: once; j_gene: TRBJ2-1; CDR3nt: TGCGCCAGCAGCTTAGCCGGACAGAGCTCCTACAATGAGCAGTTCTTC; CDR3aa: CASSLAGQSSYNEQFF
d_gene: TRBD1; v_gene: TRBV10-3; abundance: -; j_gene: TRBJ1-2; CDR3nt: TGTGCCATCAGGGGACAGGGGGCCGCTAACTATGGCTACACCTTC; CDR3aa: CAIRGQGAANYGYTF
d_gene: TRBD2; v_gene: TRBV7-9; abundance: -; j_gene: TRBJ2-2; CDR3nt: TGTGCCAGCAGCCGACTAGCGGGTGTCACCGGGGAGCTGTTTTTT; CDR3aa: CASSRLAGVTGELFF
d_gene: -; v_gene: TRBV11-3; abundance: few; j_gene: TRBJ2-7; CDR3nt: TGTGCCAGCAGCTTAGAAGACACAGCCTACGAGCAGTACTTC; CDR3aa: CASSLEDTAYEQYF
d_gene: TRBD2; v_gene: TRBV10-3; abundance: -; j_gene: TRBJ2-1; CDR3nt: TGTGCCATCAGTGAGACCGTAGCGGGAGTCCTATCTGAGCAGTTCTTC; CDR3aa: CAISETVAGVLSEQFF
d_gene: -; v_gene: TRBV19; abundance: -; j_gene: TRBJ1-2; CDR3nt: TGTGCCAGTAGTTCCCACCTAGGGACTCCCTCAGAAAGAGGCGGCTACACCTTC; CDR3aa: CASSSHLGTPSERGGYTF
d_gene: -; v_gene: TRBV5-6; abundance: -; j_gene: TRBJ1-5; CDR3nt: TGTGCCAGCAGCTTCAGGGGTACACAAAATAGCAATCAGCCCCAGCATTTT; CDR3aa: CASSFRGTQNSNQPQHF
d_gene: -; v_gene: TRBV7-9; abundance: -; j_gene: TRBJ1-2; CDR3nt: TGTGCCAGCAGCTTATCTTTCGCCAGGGGCTATGGCTACACCTTC; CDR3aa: CASSLSFARGYGYTF
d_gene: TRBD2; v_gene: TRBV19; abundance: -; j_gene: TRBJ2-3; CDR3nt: TGTGCCAGTAGTATAGGGCGAGCGGGGGGGCCGACAGATACGCAGTATTTT; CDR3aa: CASSIGRAGGPTDTQYF
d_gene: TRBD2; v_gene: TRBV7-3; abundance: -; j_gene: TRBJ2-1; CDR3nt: TGTGCCAGCAGCCCTGGACTAGCGGGGCGCTCCTACAATGAGCAGTTCTTC; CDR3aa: CASSPGLAGRSYNEQFF
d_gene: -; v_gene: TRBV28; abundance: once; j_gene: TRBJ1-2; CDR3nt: TGTGCCAGCAGCCATCCAACCAGGGGATTTGGCTACACCTTC; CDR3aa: CASSHPTRGFGYTF
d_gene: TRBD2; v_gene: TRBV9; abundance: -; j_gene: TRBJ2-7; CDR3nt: TGTGCCAGCAGCGAGGGGACGGGAGGGTACGAGCAGTACTTC; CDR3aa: CASSEGTGGYEQYF
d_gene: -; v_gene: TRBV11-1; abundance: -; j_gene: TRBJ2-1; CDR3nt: TGTGCCAGCAGCCTACAGGTTAGTGAGCAGTTCTTC; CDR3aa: CASSLQVSEQFF
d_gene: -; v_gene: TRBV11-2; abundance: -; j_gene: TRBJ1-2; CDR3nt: TGTGCCAGCAGCTTGGGGCGGGCCGGAGGGGGCTACACCTTC; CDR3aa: CASSLGRAGGGYTF
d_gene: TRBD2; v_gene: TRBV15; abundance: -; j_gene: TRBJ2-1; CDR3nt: TGTGCCACCAGCAGAGGACTAGCGGGGCCCTACAATGAGCAGTTCTTC; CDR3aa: CATSRGLAGPYNEQFF
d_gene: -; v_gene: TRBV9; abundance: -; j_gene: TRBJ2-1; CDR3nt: TGTGCCAGCAGCGATTGGCGAGGCAATGAGCAGTTCTTC; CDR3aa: CASSDWRGNEQFF
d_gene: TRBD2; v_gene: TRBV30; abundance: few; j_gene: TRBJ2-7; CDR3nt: TGTGCCTGGAGTCTTAGCGGGGGGTCCTACGAGCAGTACTTC; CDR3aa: CAWSLSGGSYEQYF
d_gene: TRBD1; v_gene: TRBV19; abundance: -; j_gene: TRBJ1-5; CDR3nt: TGTGCCAGTAGTGGCGGGACAGGAGGCAATCAGCCCCAGCATTTT; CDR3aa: CASSGGTGGNQPQHF
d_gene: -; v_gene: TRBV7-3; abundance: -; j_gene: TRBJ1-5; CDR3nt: TGTGCCAGCAGCTCAGATGGGGGGAGAAATCAGCCCCAGCATTTT; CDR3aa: CASSSDGGRNQPQHF
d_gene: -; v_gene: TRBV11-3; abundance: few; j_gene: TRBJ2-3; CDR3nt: TGTGCCAGCAGCCGCCCGGGACTTACGCAGTATTTT; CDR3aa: CASSRPGLTQYF
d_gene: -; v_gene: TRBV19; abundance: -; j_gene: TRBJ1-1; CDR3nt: TGTGCCAGTAGTATTGCCAGGGTAAATACTGAAGCTTTCTTT; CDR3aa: CASSIARVNTEAFF
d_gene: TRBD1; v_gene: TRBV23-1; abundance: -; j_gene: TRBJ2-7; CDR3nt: TGCGCCAGCAGTCAGCCCCCGACCGGGACAGGGGTGAGCGAGCAGTACTTC; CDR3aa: CASSQPPTGTGVSEQYF
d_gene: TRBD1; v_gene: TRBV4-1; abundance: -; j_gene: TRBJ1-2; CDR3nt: TGCGCCAGCAGCCAAGAACCGAAACGACCGGGACAGGCAGCGGATACCTTC; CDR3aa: CASSQEPKRPGQAADTF
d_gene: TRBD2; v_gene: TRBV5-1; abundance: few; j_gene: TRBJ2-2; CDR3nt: TGCGCCAGCAGCTCCCTAAGCGGGGGGGCCACCGGGGAGCTGTTTTTT; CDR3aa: CASSSLSGGATGELFF
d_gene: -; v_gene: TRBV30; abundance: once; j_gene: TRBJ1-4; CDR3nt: TGTGCCTGGAGTCTCATCGGGGGGGAAAAACTGTTTTTT; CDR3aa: CAWSLIGGEKLFF
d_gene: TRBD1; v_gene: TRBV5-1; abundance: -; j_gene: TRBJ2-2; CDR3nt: TGCGCCAGCAGCTGGGGGGACAGGGGGAACACCGGGGAGCTGTTTTTT; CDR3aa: CASSWGDRGNTGELFF
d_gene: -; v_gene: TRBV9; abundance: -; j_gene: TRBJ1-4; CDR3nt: TGTGCCAGCAGCGTAGTGCAGGGAGGTAATGAAAAACTGTTTTTT; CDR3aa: CASSVVQGGNEKLFF
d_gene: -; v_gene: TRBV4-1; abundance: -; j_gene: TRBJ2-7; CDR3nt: TGCGCCAGCAGCCTACAGGTCCCCTCCTACGAGCAGTACTTC; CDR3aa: CASSLQVPSYEQYF
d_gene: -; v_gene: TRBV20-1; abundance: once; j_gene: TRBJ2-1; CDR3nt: TGCAGTGCTGACAGGGAGGTCAGGTTCTTC; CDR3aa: CSADREVRFF
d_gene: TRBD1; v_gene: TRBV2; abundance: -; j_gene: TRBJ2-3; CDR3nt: TGTGCCAGCAGGACAGGGCTACCACCGTTGGATACGCAGTATTTT; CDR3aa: CASRTGLPPLDTQYF
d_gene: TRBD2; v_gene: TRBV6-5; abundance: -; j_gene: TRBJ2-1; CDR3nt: TGTGCCAGCAGCAGTAGCGGGGGAGCCTACAATGAGCAGTTCTTC; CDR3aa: CASSSSGGAYNEQFF
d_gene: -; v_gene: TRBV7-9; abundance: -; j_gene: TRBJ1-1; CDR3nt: TGTGCCAGCAGCTTGAGGGTTGACACTGAAGCTTTCTTT; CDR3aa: CASSLRVDTEAFF
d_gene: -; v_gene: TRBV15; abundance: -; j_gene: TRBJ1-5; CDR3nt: TGTGCCACCAGCAGAGTTGGGCGGGATGCCCAGCCCCAGCATTTT; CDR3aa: CATSRVGRDAQPQHF
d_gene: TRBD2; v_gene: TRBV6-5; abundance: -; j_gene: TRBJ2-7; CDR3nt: TGTGCCAGCAGGGAGAGCGGGGGGGCGACGTACGAGCAGTACTTC; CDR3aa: CASRESGGATYEQYF
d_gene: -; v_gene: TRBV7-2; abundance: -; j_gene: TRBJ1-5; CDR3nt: TGTGCCAGCAGCTTATCCGGCAATCAGCCCCAGCATTTT; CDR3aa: CASSLSGNQPQHF
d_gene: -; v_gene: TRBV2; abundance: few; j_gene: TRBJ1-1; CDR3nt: TGTGCCAGCAGTGGTATAGGGGTAGGGGGTATGGCTTTCTTT; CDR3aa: CASSGIGVGGMAFF
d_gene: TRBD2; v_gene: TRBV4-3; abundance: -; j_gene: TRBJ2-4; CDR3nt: TGCGCCAGCAGCCAAGAATTAGCGGGGGCCAAAAACATTCAGTACTTC; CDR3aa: CASSQELAGAKNIQYF
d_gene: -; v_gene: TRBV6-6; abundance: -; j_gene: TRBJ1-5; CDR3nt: TGTGCCAGCAGTAAGGGACTGAACAATCAGCCCCAGCATTTT; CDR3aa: CASSKGLNNQPQHF
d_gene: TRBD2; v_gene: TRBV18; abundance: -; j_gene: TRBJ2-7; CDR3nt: TGTGCCAGCTCACCGCCAATAGCGGGACCATCCTACGAGCAGTACTTC; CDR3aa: CASSPPIAGPSYEQYF
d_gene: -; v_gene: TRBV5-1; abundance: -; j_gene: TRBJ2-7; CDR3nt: TGCGCCAGCAGCTTGGCCTGGGGGAGAGGGGGCTACGAGCAGTACTTC; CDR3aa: CASSLAWGRGGYEQYF
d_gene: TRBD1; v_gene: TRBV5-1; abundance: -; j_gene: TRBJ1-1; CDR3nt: TGCGCCAGCAGCTTGATACCCTCAGGGGGTATAAACACTGAAGCTTTCTTT; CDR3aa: CASSLIPSGGINTEAFF
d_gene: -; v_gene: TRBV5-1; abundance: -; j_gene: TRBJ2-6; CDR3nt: TGCGCCAGCAGCTTACAGGGAAGTGGGGCCAACGTCCTGACTTTC; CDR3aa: CASSLQGSGANVLTF
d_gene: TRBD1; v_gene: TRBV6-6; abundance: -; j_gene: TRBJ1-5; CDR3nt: TGTGCCAGCACTTATAAGGGGGCAGGGATGGACCCCCAGCATTTT; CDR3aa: CASTYKGAGMDPQHF
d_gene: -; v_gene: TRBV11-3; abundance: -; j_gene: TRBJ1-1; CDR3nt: TGTGCCAGCAGCTTGATGAGAAATGAGGCTTTCTTT; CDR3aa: CASSLMRNEAFF